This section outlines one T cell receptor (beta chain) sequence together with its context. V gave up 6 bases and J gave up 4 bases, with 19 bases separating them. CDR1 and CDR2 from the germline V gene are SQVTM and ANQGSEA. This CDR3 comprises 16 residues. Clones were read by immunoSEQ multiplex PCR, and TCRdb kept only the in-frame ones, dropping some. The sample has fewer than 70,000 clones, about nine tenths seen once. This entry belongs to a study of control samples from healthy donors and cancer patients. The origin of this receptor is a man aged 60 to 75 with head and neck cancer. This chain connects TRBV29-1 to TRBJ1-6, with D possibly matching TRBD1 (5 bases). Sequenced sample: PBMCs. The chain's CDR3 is CSVDEGVGGYNSPLHF. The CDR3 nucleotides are TGCAGCGTGGACGAAGGGGTTGGGGGTTATAATTCACCCCTCCACTTT.